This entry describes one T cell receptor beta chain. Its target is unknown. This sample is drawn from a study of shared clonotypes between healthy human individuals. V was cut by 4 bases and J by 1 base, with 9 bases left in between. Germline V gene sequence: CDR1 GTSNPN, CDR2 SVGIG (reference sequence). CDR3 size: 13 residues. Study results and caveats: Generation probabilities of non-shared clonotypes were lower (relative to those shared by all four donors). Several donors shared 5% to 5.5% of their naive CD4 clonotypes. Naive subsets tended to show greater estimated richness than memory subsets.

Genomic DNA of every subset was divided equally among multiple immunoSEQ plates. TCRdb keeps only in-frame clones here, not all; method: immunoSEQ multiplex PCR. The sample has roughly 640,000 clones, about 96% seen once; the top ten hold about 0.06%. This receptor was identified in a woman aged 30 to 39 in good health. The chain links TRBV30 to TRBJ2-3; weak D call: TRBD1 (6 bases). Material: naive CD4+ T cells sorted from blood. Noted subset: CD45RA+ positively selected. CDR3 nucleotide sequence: TGTGCCTGGAACGCAGGGGGCACAGATACGCAGTATTTT. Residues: CAWNAGGTDTQYF.